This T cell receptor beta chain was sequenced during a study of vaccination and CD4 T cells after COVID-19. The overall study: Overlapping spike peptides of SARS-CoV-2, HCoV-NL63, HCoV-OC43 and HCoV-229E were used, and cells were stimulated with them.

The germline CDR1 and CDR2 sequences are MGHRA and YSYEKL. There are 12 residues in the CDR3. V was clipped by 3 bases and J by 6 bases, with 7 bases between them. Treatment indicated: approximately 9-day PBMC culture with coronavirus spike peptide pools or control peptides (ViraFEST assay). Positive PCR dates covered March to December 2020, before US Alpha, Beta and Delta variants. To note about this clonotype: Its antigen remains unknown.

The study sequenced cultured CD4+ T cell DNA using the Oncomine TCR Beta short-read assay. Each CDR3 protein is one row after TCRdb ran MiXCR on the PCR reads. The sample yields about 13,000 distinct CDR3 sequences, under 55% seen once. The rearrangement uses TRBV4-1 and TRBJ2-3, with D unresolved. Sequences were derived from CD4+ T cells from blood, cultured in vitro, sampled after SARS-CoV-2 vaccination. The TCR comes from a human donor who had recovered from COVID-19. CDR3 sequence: CASSHPLDTQYF. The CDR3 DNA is TGCGCCAGCAGCCACCCGTTGGATACGCAGTATTTT.